These 13 T cell receptor beta chains were all obtained from the same sample, sequenced in a study of tumor-infiltrating lymphocytes in primary liver carcinoma. Scientists recovered RNA and DNA together from roughly 18-30 mg of unsorted bulk tissue. Total RNA (around 0.45 ug) served as template for TCR beta cDNA synthesis primed by a constant-region primer. Amplification in three nested multiplex PCR rounds with slightly modified ARM-PCR gave rise to TCR beta libraries. PCR rounds one and two used TRBV1-TRBV30 forward primers with a C-beta reverse primer for around 10 cycles each. TCRdb fed the multiplex PCR reads into MiXCR, producing one record per CDR3 protein. The data hold about 54,000 distinct CDR3 sequences, with about 80% observed a single time. The specimen sequenced was liver tumor tissue from sampling region 2. This sample's subset: tumor region T2, inferior pole. The receptors were gathered from a middle-aged man with primary liver carcinoma and hepatitis B virus infection.

This clonotype was counted a single time. Relative to the germline gene, one junction end is altered; a read error may explain this. V and J are TRBV13 and TRBJ2-1; D remains unclear. CDR1 PRHDT and CDR2 FYEKMQ come from the germline V gene (reference sequence). The CDR3 totals 16 residues. For the CDR3, the DNA is TGCGCCAGCACGCCAAGGGAACAGACTTCCTACAATGAGCAATTCTTC. This gives the protein CASTPREQTSYNEQFF.

The J gene is TRBJ2-1, the V gene TRBV12-3 or TRBV12-4; weak D call: TRBD1 (5 bases). Trimming stripped 10 bases from V and 5 bases from J, with 18 bases between. There are 14 residues in the CDR3. The CDR3 sequence: CANRRQEGDNEQFF. The CDR3 coding sequence is TGTGCCAACAGGCGCCAGGAAGGGGACAATGAGCAGTTCTTC.

This clonotype was picked up a small number of times. The chain recombines TRBV6-1 with TRBJ2-2; TRBD1 aligns across 7 bases. Looked up from germline, CDR1 is MNHNS and CDR2 is SASEGT. There are 15 residues in the CDR3. The CDR3 here is CVRNRGQMNTGELFF. CDR3 coding DNA: TGTGTCAGAAACCGGGGACAGATGAACACCGGGGAGCTGTTTTTT.

The genes are TRBV6-1 and TRBJ1-1; 9 bases fit TRBD1. Unmatched junction bases numbered 17, after V lost 7 bases and J lost 14 bases. The CDR3 is 14 residues long. From germline, CDR1 is MNHNS and CDR2 SASEGT. The CDR3 spells CASNALPGQGWAFF. In nucleotides, the CDR3 is TGTGCCAGCAATGCACTCCCGGGACAGGGATGGGCCTTCTTT.

As concerns this clonotype: A read error may account for a junction end that differs from germline. CDR3 region: CASSLPRQPQHF. The DNA for the CDR3 is TGTGCCAGCAGCTTGCCGCGACAGCCGCAGCATTTT. The chain has TRBV11-2 and TRBJ1-5, with D perhaps matching TRBD1 (5 bases). The CDR3 spans 12 residues. Germline V CDR1 and CDR2: SGHAT, FQNNGV.

As for this clonotype: At one end the junction does not follow the germline gene, possibly because of a read error. The chain has TRBV4-1 and TRBJ1-5, with TRBD1 matching 8 bases. Germline CDR1 and CDR2: MGHRA and YSYEKL. The CDR3 loop spans 15 amino acids. The CDR3 DNA sequence: TGCGCCCGCAGCCAAGGGGACAGGAACGATGAGCCCCAGCACTTT. The encoded protein is CARSQGDRNDEPQHF.

This clonotype was observed at least ten times. This rearrangement joins TRBV12-3 or TRBV12-4 to TRBJ2-7; D is unresolved. Trimming pared 2 bases from V and 6 bases from J, leaving 8 bases between. The CDR3 length is 12 residues. CDR3 bases: TGTGCCAGCAGTTTACCGTACGGCGAGCAGTACTTC. Amino acid sequence: CASSLPYGEQYF.

This clonotype came up many times. This chain connects TRBV28 to TRBJ2-5; the D call may be TRBD1 or TRBD2 (5 bases each). CDR3 length: 16 amino acids. The V and J ends lost 7 bases and 1 base respectively, with 19 bases between them. The V gene's germline CDR1 is MDHEN and CDR2 SYDVKM. CDR3 residues: CASKMVKRGTQETQYF. The CDR3 DNA is TGTGCCAGCAAGATGGTCAAGAGAGGGACCCAAGAGACCCAGTACTTC.

A note on this clonotype: The junction shows a germline mismatch at one end, possibly a read error. The chain has TRBV6-5 and TRBJ2-6, with a possible D match to TRBD1 (5 bases). The germline V gene encodes CDR1 MNHEY and CDR2 SVGAGI. The CDR3 spans 18 residues. The CDR3 sequence is CASSLWAGMKAGVNVLTF. CDR3 nucleotides: TGTGCCAGTAGTCTTTGGGCAGGGATGAAAGCTGGGGTCAACGTCCTGACTTTC.

CDR3 DNA: TGTGCCAGCTCGGGACTCGAAAAAGGGGATTCACCCCTCCACTTT. Protein sequence: CASSGLEKGDSPLHF. V usage is TRBV18 and J usage is TRBJ1-6; weak D call: TRBD1 (5 bases). Germline values: CDR1 KGHSH, CDR2 LQKENI. Trimming removed 6 bases from V and 8 bases from J, with 17 bases in between. The CDR3 consists of 15 residues.

Turning to this clonotype: At one boundary the junction diverges from the germline segment, which might be a read error. The chain combines TRBV6-5 with TRBJ2-2; no reliable D call. The CDR3 extends over 13 amino acids. Per the germline V gene, CDR1 is MNHEY and CDR2 is SVGAGI. CDR3 nucleotide sequence: TGTGTCAGCAGCCCCAGGTACACCAGGGAGCTGTTTTTT. This codes for CVSSPRYTRELFF.

This clonotype was observed a few times. One junction end does not reproduce the germline sequence, and a read error may be involved. The gene calls are TRBV11-2 and TRBJ2-7, with TRBD2 matching over 9 bases. This CDR3 has 15 amino acids. CDR1 is SGHAT and CDR2 is FQNNGV in the germline V gene. Written as DNA, the CDR3 is TGTACCAGCAGCTTAGTGGCGGGAGGGCCGTACGAGCAGTACTTT. Residues: CTSSLVAGGPYEQYF. Together with reference TRBV11-2 and TRBJ2-7, the CDR3 gives the full variable domain: EAGVAQSPRYKIIEKRQSVAFWCNPISGHATLYWYQQILGQGPKLLIQFQNNGVVDDSQLPKDRFSAERLKGVDSTLKIQPAKLEDSAVYLCTSSLVAGGPYEQYFGPGTRLTVT.

The chain carries TRBV29-1 and TRBJ2-3, with 10 bases identical to TRBD2. The CDR3 has 18 amino acids. V was pared by 8 bases and J by 2 bases, with 19 bases of the junction left unmatched. Germline V CDR1 and CDR2: SQVTM, ANQGSEA. CDR3 in amino acids: CSSSGVRTSGRATDTQYF. The CDR3 DNA sequence: TGCAGCTCGTCAGGGGTGCGGACTAGCGGTAGGGCCACAGATACGCAGTATTTT.